These 2 T cell receptor beta chains came from one sample sequenced in a study of T cell changes during pregnancy in multiple sclerosis. Some clones are missing from TCRdb's copy, which holds only in-frame ones; the method was immunoSEQ multiplex PCR. Among around 96,000 clones listed, over 85% were seen once. Material: peripheral blood, obtained after pregnancy. The receptors shown here come from a female donor in good health, enrolled as a control in a pregnancy study.

The chain combines TRBV7-6 with TRBJ1-1; 7 nucleotides align to TRBD1. The CDR3 extends over 14 amino acids. Per the germline V gene, CDR1 is SGHVS and CDR2 is FNYEAQ. V lost 3 bases to trimming and J lost 2 bases; unmatched junction nucleotides: 3. The DNA of the CDR3 is TGTGCCAGCAGCTTGGGACAGCCAAACACTGAAGCTTTCTTT. Its protein is CASSLGQPNTEAFF.

V usage is TRBV4-1 and J usage is TRBJ2-7; D unresolved. Between the trimmed V and J ends, which lost 4 bases and 2 bases, there was a span of 18 bases. Germline V lookup: CDR1 MGHRA, CDR2 YSYEKL. The CDR3 sequence is 16 residues long. This CDR3 reads CASSLQETAGAYEQYF. In DNA form, the CDR3 reads TGCGCCAGCAGCCTCCAAGAAACCGCAGGCGCCTACGAGCAGTACTTC.